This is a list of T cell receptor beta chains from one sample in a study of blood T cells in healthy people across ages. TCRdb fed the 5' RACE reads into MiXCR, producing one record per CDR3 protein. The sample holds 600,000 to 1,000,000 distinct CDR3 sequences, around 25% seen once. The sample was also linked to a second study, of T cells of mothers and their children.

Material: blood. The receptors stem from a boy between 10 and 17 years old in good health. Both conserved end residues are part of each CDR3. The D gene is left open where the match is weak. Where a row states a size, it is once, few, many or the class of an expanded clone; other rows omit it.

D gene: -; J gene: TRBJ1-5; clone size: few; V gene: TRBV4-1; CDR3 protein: CASSQGDGYSNQPQHF; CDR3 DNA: TGCGCCAGCAGCCAAGGGGACGGGTATAGCAATCAGCCCCAGCATTTT
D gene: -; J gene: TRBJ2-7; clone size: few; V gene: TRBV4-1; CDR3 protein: CASSQPSVGVYEQYF; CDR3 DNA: TGCGCCAGCAGCCAACCCTCGGTAGGGGTCTACGAGCAGTACTTC
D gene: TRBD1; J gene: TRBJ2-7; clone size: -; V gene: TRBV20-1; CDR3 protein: CSVRGQGSSYEQYF; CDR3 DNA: TGCAGTGTCCGTGGACAGGGGAGCTCCTACGAGCAGTACTTC
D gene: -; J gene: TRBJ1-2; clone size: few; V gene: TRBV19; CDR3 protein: CASSIGNTNGYTF; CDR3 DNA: TGTGCCAGTAGTATAGGCAACACAAATGGCTACACCTTC
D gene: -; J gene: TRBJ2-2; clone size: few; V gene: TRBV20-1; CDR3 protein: CSARDQGRRSTGELFF; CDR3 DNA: TGCAGTGCTAGAGATCAGGGGCGAAGGAGCACCGGGGAGCTGTTTTTT
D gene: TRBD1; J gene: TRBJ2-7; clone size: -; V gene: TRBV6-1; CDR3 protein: CASSLRQGFHEQYF; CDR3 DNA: TGTGCCAGCAGTTTAAGACAGGGCTTCCACGAGCAGTACTTC
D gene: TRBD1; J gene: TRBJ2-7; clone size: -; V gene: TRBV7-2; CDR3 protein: CASSFPDRGQYEQYF; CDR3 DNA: TGTGCCAGCAGCTTCCCGGACAGGGGGCAATACGAGCAGTACTTC
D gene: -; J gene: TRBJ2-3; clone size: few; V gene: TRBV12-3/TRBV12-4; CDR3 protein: CASSFRGEGRGTDTQYF; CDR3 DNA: TGTGCCAGCAGTTTTAGGGGCGAGGGGCGCGGCACAGATACGCAGTATTTT
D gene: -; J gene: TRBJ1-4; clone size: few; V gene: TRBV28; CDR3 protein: CASSTRTDGSNEKLFF; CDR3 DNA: TGTGCCAGCAGTACCCGGACGGACGGGTCTAATGAAAAACTGTTTTTT
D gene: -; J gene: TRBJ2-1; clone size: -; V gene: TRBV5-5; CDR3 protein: CASRDLGQEFYNEQFF; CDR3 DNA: TGTGCCAGCAGGGACCTAGGACAAGAATTTTACAATGAGCAGTTCTTC
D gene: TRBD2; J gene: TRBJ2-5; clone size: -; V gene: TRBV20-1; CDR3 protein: CSATQGLAGRRAQYF; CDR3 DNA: TGCAGTGCTACCCAGGGACTAGCGGGCCGTCGGGCCCAGTACTTC
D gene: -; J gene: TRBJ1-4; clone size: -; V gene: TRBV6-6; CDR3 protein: CASSSTGTHLEEKLFF; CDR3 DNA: TGTGCCAGCAGCTCTACCGGGACCCATCTTGAGGAAAAACTGTTTTTT
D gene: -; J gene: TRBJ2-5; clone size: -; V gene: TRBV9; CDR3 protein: CASSAGFQETQYF; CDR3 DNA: TGTGCCAGCAGCGCGGGGTTCCAAGAGACCCAGTACTTC
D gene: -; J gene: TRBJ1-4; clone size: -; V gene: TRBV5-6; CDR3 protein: CASSLLRGTNEKLFF; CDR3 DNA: TGTGCCAGCAGCTTGCTTCGAGGAACTAATGAAAAACTGTTTTTT
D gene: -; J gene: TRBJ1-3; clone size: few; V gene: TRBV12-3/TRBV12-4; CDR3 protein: CASSLALRGLGNTIYF; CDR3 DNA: TGTGCCAGCAGTTTAGCGCTGCGGGGGCTTGGAAACACCATATATTTT
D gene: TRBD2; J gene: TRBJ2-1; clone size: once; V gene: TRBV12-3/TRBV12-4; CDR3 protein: CASLLAGGNNEQFF; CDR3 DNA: TGTGCCAGTTTACTAGCGGGAGGGAACAATGAGCAGTTCTTC
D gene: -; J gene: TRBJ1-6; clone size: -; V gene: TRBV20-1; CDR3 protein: CSARAGGYNSPLHF; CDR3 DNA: TGCAGTGCTAGAGCCGGAGGGTATAATTCACCCCTCCACTTT
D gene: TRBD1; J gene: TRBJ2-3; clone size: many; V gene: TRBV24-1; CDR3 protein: CATSDPTPGTGITDTQYF; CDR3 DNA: TGTGCCACCAGTGACCCTACACCAGGGACAGGGATCACAGATACGCAGTATTTT
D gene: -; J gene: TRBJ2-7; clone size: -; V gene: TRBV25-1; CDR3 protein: CASSELGRGGYEQYF; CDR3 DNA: TGTGCCAGCAGTGAGCTCGGCAGGGGAGGCTACGAGCAGTACTTC
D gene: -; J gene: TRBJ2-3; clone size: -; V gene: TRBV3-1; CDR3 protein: CASSQDRGARTDTQYF; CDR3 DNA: TGTGCCAGCAGCCAAGATAGGGGGGCGAGGACAGATACGCAGTATTTT
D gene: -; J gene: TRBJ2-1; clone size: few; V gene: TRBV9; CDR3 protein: CASSGNNEQFF; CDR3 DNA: TGTGCCAGCAGCGGCAACAATGAGCAGTTCTTC
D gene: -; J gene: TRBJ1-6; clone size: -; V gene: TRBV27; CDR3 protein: CASSPKWGSPLHF; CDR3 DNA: TGTGCCAGCAGTCCTAAGTGGGGCTCACCCCTCCACTTT
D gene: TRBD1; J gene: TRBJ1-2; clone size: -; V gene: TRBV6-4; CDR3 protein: CASSDSGGEGYTF; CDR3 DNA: TGTGCCAGCAGTGACTCAGGGGGCGAAGGCTACACCTTC
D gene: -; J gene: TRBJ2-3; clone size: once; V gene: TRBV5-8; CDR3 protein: CASSLETDRTDTQYF; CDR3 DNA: TGTGCCAGCAGCTTGGAAACAGACCGCACAGATACGCAGTATTTT
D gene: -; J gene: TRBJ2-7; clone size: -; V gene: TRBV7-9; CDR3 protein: CASSAPIQVTNLYEQYF; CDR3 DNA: TGTGCCAGCAGCGCGCCAATACAGGTCACGAACCTCTACGAGCAGTACTTC
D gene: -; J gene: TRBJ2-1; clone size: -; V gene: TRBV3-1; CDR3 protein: CASSQAKTRCGEQFF; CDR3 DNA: TGTGCCAGCAGCCAGGCCAAGACTAGATGCGGTGAGCAGTTCTTC
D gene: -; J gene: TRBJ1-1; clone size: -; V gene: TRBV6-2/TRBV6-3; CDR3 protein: CASSYRNLGRAFF; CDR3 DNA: TGTGCCAGCAGTTACAGGAATCTCGGGAGGGCTTTCTTT
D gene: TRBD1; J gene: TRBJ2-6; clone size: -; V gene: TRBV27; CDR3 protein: CASSLPGQGSGANVLTF; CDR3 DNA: TGTGCCAGCAGTTTACCCGGACAGGGATCTGGGGCCAACGTCCTGACTTTC
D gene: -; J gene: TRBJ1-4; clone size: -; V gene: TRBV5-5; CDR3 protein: CASSLTGSLKLFF; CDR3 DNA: TGTGCCAGCAGCTTGACAGGGAGTTTAAAACTGTTTTTT
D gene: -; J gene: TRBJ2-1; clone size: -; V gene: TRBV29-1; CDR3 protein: CSGRGWIGDNEQFF; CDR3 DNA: TGCAGCGGAAGAGGGTGGATCGGTGACAATGAGCAGTTCTTC
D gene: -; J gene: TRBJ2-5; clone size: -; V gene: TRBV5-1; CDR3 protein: CASSFEGETQYF; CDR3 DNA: TGCGCCAGCAGCTTTGAGGGAGAGACCCAGTACTTC
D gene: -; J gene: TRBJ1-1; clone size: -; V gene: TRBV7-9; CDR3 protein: CASSPADRAMNTEAFF; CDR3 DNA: TGTGCCAGCAGCCCAGCGGACAGAGCTATGAACACTGAAGCTTTCTTT
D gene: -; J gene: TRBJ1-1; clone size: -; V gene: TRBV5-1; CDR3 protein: CASSLGDNWVTEAFF; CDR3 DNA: TGCGCCAGCAGCTTGGGGGACAATTGGGTCACTGAAGCTTTCTTT
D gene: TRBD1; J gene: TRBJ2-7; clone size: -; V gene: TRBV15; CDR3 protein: CATSKDRSSYEQYF; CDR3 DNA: TGTGCCACCAGCAAGGACAGGAGCTCCTACGAGCAGTACTTC
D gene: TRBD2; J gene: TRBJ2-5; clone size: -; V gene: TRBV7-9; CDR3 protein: CASSSPQLAEETQYF; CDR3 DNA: TGTGCCAGCAGCTCCCCCCAACTAGCGGAGGAGACCCAGTACTTC
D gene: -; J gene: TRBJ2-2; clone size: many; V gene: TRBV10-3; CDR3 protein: CAIRDPSGTGELFF; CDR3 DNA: TGTGCCATCAGGGACCCCTCGGGCACCGGGGAGCTGTTTTTT
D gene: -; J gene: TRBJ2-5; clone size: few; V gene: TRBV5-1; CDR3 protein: CASSLEWFQETQYF; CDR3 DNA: TGCGCCAGCAGCTTGGAGTGGTTCCAAGAGACCCAGTACTTC
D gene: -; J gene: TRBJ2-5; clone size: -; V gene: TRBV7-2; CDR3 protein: CASSSMPQETQYF; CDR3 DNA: TGTGCCAGCAGCTCGATGCCCCAAGAGACCCAGTACTTC
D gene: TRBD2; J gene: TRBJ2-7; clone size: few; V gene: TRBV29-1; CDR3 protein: CSVQGLAGAYEQYF; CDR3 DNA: TGCAGCGTTCAAGGACTAGCGGGAGCCTACGAGCAGTACTTC
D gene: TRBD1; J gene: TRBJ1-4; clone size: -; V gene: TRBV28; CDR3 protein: CASSRDRVSEKLFF; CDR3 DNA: TGTGCCAGCAGCCGCGACAGGGTTAGTGAAAAACTGTTTTTT
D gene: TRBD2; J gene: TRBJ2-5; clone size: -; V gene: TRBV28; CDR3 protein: CASSTLSGGSHLQYF; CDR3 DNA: TGTGCCAGCAGTACCCTGAGCGGGGGCAGTCATTTGCAGTACTTC
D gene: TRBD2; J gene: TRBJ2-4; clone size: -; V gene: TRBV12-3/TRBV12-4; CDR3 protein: CASSLAPLRERGGRIQYF; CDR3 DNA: TGTGCCAGCAGTTTAGCCCCGTTGAGGGAGCGGGGAGGACGCATTCAGTACTTC
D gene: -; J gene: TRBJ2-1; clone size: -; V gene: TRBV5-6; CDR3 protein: CASSLVWEQFF; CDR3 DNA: TGTGCCAGCAGCTTGGTCTGGGAGCAGTTCTTC
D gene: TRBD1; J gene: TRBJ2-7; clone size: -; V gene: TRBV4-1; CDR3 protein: CASSQLISGTGGPYEQYF; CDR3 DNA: TGCGCCAGCAGCCAGCTGATTTCCGGGACAGGTGGACCCTACGAGCAGTACTTC
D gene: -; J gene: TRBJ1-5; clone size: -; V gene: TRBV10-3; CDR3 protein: CAISEGGLNQPQHF; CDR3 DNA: TGTGCCATCAGTGAGGGGGGACTCAATCAGCCCCAGCATTTT
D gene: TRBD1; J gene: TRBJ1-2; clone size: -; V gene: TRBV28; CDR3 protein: CASSLSVRGLYGYTF; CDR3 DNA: TGTGCCAGCAGTTTATCGGTCAGGGGGCTTTATGGCTACACCTTC